The 22 T cell receptor beta chains presented below share a single source sample, sequenced in a study of shared clonotypes between healthy human individuals (TCRdb year 2020). The method was the immunoSEQ multiplex PCR assay. What TCRdb holds here is the immuneACCESS table cut down to in-frame rearrangements. Part of the clones is not present; checked against another copy, under half of the missing clones reflect an unresolved V gene, and the others are unexplained. The sample contains approximately 500,000 clones, 81% of them found a single time. Jointly, the top ten make up more than 9.5% of the sample. Sequencing was performed on PBMCs. The receptors stem from a woman aged 40 to 49 in good health. Some clones in this sample may be carry-over from other donors' samples.

The rearrangement joins TRBV6-1 to TRBJ1-1; D is undetermined. Germline lookup yields CDR1 MNHNS and CDR2 SASEGT. This CDR3 is 14 amino acids long. V lost 3 bases and J 1 base, leaving 9 bases between the germline ends. The CDR3 nucleotides read TGTGCCAGCAGTGACCACAGAGGGAACACTGAAGCTTTCTTT. It codes for CASSDHRGNTEAFF.

J is TRBJ1-4 and V is TRBV7-9; D remains unclear. This CDR3 is 14 amino acids long. Germline CDR1 and CDR2: SEHNR and FQNEAQ (reference sequence). V dropped 3 bases and J dropped 3 bases, with 8 bases sitting between them. The DNA for the CDR3 is TGTGCCAGCAGCTTGGTGGCGGCTAATGAAAAACTGTTTTTT. This gives the protein CASSLVAANEKLFF.

This clone was seen only a few times. This may stem from a read error, because a much larger clone lies one nucleotide away. Other DNA sequences of this sample code for an identical CDR3. The CDR3 here is CASSSAPRSEQYF. The CDR3 DNA reads as TGTGCCAGCAGCTCCGCGCCGAGGAGCGAGCAGTACTTC. J is TRBJ2-7 and V is TRBV7-9; D not certain. Germline CDR1 reads SEHNR; CDR2 reads FQNEAQ (reference sequence). Trimming removed 4 bases from V and 6 bases from J, with 13 bases in between. The CDR3 consists of 13 residues.

The V gene is TRBV7-8, the J gene TRBJ2-1; weak D call: TRBD2 (6 bases). Looked up from germline, CDR1 is SGHVS and CDR2 is FQNEAQ. The V end was cut by 5 bases, the J end by 6 bases, with 17 bases between. The CDR3 spans 15 residues. The CDR3 region is CASSRDPGLLNEQFF. The CDR3 DNA sequence: TGTGCCAGCAGCCGTGACCCGGGACTCCTCAATGAGCAGTTCTTC.

The V gene is TRBV6-1, the J gene TRBJ1-1; D gene ambiguous. Germline CDR1 reads MNHNS; CDR2 reads SASEGT. This CDR3 contains 14 residues. Trimming removed 7 bases from V and 1 base from J, with 13 bases in between. The CDR3 nucleotides read TGTGCCAGCACCGACCTAGCCTCGAACACTGAAGCTTTCTTT. It translates to CASTDLASNTEAFF.

The rearrangement joins TRBV29-1 to TRBJ2-1, with 8 bases identical to TRBD2. J was trimmed by 4 bases and V by 4 bases; bases with no gene match: 12. The CDR3 extends over 16 amino acids. Germline V CDR1 and CDR2: SQVTM, ANQGSEA. The CDR3 is CSVVVGSGSLYNEQFF. CDR3 DNA sequence: TGCAGCGTTGTAGTCGGGAGCGGGAGTTTATACAATGAGCAGTTCTTC.

Turning to this clone: This likely stems from a read error, as it lies one base from a far larger clone. V usage is TRBV5-1 and J usage is TRBJ2-2; tentative D call: TRBD1 (6 bases). CDR3 length: 17 residues. Germline V gives CDR1 SGHRS, CDR2 YFSETQ. Deletions cut 0 bases from V and 0 bases from J, with 12 bases between. This CDR3 is CASSLVPGVSNTGELFF. As DNA, the CDR3 is TGCGCCAGCAGCTTGGTCCCAGGGGTATCGAACACCGGGGAGCTGTTTTTT.

V and J are TRBV19 and TRBJ2-1; 14 bases agree with TRBD2. V shed 8 bases, J shed 12 bases, and the junction held 12 bases outside the gene matches. CDR1 and CDR2 (germline): LNHDA, SQIVND (reference sequence). The CDR3 covers 15 residues. The CDR3 loop reads CASGLAGGRAARQFF. The CDR3 bases are TGTGCCAGTGGACTAGCGGGAGGAAGGGCAGCTCGGCAGTTCTTC.

This clone appeared a few times. A far more abundant clone sits one base away, making this likely a read error. The genes are TRBV4-2 and TRBJ1-1; 11 bases align to TRBD1. The germline V gene encodes CDR1 LGHNA and CDR2 YNFKEQ. J lost 4 bases, V lost 5 bases, and 3 bases had no gene match. The CDR3 is 14 amino acids. This chain's CDR3 is CASSFGTGGTEAFF. The CDR3 region has the DNA TGTGCCAGCAGCTTCGGGACAGGGGGCACTGAAGCTTTCTTT.

Turning to this clone: A much larger clone differs from this one at a single base, so this may be a read error. The identical CDR3 is also encoded by other nucleotide sequences in the sample. The chain carries TRBV4-3 and TRBJ2-1; 11 bases agree with TRBD2. Looked up from germline, CDR1 is LGHNA and CDR2 is YSLEER. CDR3 length: 15 amino acids. The V and J ends lost 0 bases and 13 bases, in that order; junction bases with no gene match: 8. CDR3 bases: TGCGCCAGCAGCCAAGAACTAGCGGGAGTCGGGGAACAGTTCTTC. Its translation is CASSQELAGVGEQFF.

V is TRBV10-3 and J is TRBJ2-7; no reliable D call. This CDR3 region has 13 residues. The V and J ends lost 7 bases and 4 bases respectively, with 14 bases between them. Germline values: CDR1 ENHRY, CDR2 SYGVKD. For the CDR3, the DNA is TGTGCCATCAAGGCCCAGGATGAATACGAGCAGTACTTC. Amino acids: CAIKAQDEYEQYF.

The chain links TRBV5-1 to TRBJ1-1; weak D call: TRBD1 (6 bases). The CDR3 sequence is 14 residues long. Germline V gene lookup returns CDR1 SGHRS and CDR2 YFSETQ. The germline V and J ends were trimmed by 4 bases and 0 bases, with 10 bases remaining between them. The CDR3 nucleotides are TGCGCCAGCAGCAGGGACATCGTGAACACTGAAGCTTTCTTT. It specifies CASSRDIVNTEAFF.

The chain links TRBV6-1 to TRBJ2-3; TRBD2 might be the D (6 bases). V was trimmed by 6 bases and J by 2 bases, leaving 15 bases between them. Germline V gene data show CDR1 as MNHNS and CDR2 as SASEGT. The CDR3 loop spans 15 amino acids. The CDR3 nucleotides are TGTGCCAGCAGGACCGCGGGGCCATCCACAGATACGCAGTATTTT. It specifies CASRTAGPSTDTQYF.

This chain uses TRBV5-1 with TRBJ1-1; TRBD1 matches at 7 bases. Germline values: CDR1 SGHRS, CDR2 YFSETQ. Trimming at V came to 4 bases and at J to 4 bases, leaving 7 bases not matched to a gene. The CDR3 loop spans 14 amino acids. The CDR3 loop is CASSPGTAGTEAFF. The CDR3 DNA sequence: TGCGCCAGCAGCCCGGGGACAGCGGGCACTGAAGCTTTCTTT.

The chain joins TRBV18 to TRBJ2-2, with a weak D call TRBD1 (6 bases). The V end lost 1 base, the J end lost 5 bases, and 14 bases lay between the germline ends. Germline-derived CDR1 and CDR2 are KGHSH and LQKENI. The CDR3 is 16 residues long. The CDR3 region is CASSPRVGGVTGELFF. CDR3 nucleotide sequence: TGTGCCAGCTCACCACGTGTAGGGGGAGTAACCGGGGAGCTGTTTTTT.

Worth noting for this clone: A far bigger clonotype differs at one base, so this is likely a read error. The sample holds other DNA sequences that translate to the same CDR3. This chain connects TRBV28 to TRBJ2-7; D is possibly TRBD2 (5 bases). Germline CDR1 and CDR2: MDHEN and SYDVKM. This CDR3 spans 14 amino acids. DNA of the CDR3: TGTGCAAGCAGTCCCTTGTCCGGGGCCTACGAGCAGTACTTC. It codes for CASSPLSGAYEQYF.

To note about this clone: At the DNA level, this CDR3 is encoded by other sequences in the same sample as well. The CDR3 DNA is TGTGCCAGCTCGGAACAGGGTGGCGAGACCCAGTACTTC. Encoded protein: CASSEQGGETQYF. The V call is TRBV2, the J call TRBJ2-5, with D possibly TRBD1 on 6 matching bases. Germline V gene sequence: CDR1 SNHLY, CDR2 FYNNEI. Trimming removed 8 bases at V and 5 bases at J, with 15 bases between. This CDR3 is built from 13 residues.

V gene TRBV27 combines with J gene TRBJ1-5; D is perhaps TRBD1 (5 bases). The CDR3 contains 16 residues. The V end lost 6 bases, the J end lost 1 base, and 16 bases lay between the germline ends. The germline V gene has CDR1 MNHEY and CDR2 SMNVEV (reference sequence). CDR3 DNA sequence: TGTGCCAGCAGATGGGGGGAGAAGGCAAGCAATCAGCCCCAGCATTTT. Protein product: CASRWGEKASNQPQHF.

The chain joins TRBV14 to TRBJ2-5, with 7 nucleotides matching TRBD1. Germline CDR1 is SGHDN and CDR2 is FVKESK. CDR3 length: 15 amino acids. Trimming at V came to 4 bases and at J to 4 bases, leaving 9 bases not matched to a gene. The CDR3 sequence: CASSPYSGQIETQYF. CDR3 DNA: TGTGCCAGCAGCCCTTACTCGGGACAGATAGAGACCCAGTACTTC.

With respect to this clone: Given a far larger clone just one base away, this is likely a sequencing read error. This chain joins TRBV2 and TRBJ1-5, with 9 bases identical to TRBD1. The CDR3 is 14 amino acids. Germline CDR1 and CDR2: SNHLY and FYNNEI. The V segment lost 5 bases and the J segment 9 bases; nucleotides outside the gene matches: 8. The CDR3 reads CASSLLQGARPQHF. CDR3 sequence (DNA): TGTGCCAGCAGTCTTCTACAGGGGGCTCGGCCCCAGCATTTT.

The chain combines TRBV27 with TRBJ1-3, with unresolved D. CDR1 is MNHEY, CDR2 SMNVEV, per germline (reference sequence). The CDR3 has 15 amino acids. V lost 4 bases and J 4 bases, leaving 14 bases between the germline ends. CDR3 nucleotide sequence: TGTGCCAGCAGTTCCTATGGCGGACCAGGAAACACCATATATTTT. This translates into CASSSYGGPGNTIYF.

The V and J genes are TRBV7-2 and TRBJ2-2; D gene ambiguous. V lost 4 bases and J 6 bases, leaving 9 bases between the germline ends. The CDR3 is made up of 13 amino acids. Germline loops: CDR1 SGHTA, CDR2 FQGNSA. CDR3 DNA sequence: TGTGCCAGCAGCTCAGATTTTGCCGGGGAGCTGTTTTTT. Protein sequence: CASSSDFAGELFF. Variable domain in full (rest from reference TRBV7-2 and TRBJ2-2): GAGVSQSPSNKVTEKGKDVELRCDPISGHTALYWYRQSLGQGLEFLIYFQGNSAPDKSGLPSDRFSAERTGGSVSTLTIQRTQQEDSAVYLCASSSDFAGELFFGEGSRLTVL.